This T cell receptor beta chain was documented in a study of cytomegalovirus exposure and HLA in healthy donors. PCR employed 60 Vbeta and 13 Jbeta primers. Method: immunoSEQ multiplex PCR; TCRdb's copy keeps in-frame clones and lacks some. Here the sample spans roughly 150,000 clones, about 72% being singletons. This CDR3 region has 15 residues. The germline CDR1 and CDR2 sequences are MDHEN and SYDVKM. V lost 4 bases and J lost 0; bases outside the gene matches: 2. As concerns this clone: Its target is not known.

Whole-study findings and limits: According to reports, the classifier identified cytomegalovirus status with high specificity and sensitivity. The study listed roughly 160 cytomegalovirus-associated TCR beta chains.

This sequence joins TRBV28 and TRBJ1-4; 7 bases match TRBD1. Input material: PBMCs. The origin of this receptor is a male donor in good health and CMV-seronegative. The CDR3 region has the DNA TGTGCCAGCAGTTACCAGGGGGCAACTAATGAAAAACTGTTTTTT. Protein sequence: CASSYQGATNEKLFF.